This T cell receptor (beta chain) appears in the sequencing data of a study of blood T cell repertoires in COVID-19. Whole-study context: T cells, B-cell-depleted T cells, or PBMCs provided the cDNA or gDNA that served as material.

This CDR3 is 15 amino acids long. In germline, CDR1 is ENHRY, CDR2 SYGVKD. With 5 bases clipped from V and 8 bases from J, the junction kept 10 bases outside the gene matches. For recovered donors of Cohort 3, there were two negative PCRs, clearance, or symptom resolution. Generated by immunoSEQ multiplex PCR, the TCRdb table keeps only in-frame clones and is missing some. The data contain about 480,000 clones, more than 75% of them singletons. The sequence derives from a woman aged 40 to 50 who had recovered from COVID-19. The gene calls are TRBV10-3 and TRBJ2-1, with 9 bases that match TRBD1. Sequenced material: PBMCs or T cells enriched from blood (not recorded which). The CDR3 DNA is TGTGCCATCAGTAACGCGGACAGGGGTGCTGATGAGCAGTTCTTC. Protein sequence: CAISNADRGADEQFF.